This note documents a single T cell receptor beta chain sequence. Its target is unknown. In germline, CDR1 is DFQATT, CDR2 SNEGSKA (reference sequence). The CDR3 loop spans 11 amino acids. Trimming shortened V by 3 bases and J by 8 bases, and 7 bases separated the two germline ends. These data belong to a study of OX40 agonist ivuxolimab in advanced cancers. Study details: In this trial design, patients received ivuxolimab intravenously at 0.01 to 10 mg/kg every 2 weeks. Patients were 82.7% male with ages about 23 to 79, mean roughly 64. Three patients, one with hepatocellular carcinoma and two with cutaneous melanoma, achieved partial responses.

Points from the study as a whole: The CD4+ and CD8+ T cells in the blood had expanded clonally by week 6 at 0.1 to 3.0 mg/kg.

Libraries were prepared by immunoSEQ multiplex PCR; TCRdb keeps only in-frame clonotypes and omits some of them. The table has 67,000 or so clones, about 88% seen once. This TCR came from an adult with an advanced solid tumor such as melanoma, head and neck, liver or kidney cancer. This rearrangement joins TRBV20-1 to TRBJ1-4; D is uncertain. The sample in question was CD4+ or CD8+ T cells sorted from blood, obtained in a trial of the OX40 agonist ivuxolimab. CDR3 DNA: TGCAGTGCTAGTGTCTCAGAAAAACTGTTTTTT. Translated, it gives CSASVSEKLFF.